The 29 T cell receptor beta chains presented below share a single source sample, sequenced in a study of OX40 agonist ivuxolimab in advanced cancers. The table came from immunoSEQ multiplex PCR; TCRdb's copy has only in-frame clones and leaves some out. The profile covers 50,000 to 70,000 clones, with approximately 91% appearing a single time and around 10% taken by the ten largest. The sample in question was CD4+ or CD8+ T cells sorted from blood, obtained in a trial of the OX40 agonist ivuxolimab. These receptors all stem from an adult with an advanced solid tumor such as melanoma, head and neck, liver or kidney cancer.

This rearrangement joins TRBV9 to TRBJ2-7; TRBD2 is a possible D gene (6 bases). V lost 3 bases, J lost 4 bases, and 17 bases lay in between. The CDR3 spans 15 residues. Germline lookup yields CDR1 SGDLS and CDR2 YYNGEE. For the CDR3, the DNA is TGTGCCAGCAGCGAAGGGCGGGGAGCTGGGTACGAGCAGTACTTC. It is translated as CASSEGRGAGYEQYF. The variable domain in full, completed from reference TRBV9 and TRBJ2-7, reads DSGVTQTPKHLITATGQRVTLRCSPRSGDLSVYWYQQSLDQGLQFLIQYYNGEERAKGNILERFSAQQFPDLHSELNLSSLELGDSALYFCASSEGRGAGYEQYFGPGTRLTVT.

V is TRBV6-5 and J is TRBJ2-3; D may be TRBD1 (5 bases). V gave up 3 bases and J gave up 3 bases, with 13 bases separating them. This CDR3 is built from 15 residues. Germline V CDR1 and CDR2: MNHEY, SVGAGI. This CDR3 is CASSYDPGLTDTQYF. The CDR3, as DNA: TGTGCCAGCAGTTATGATCCAGGGCTGACAGATACGCAGTATTTT.

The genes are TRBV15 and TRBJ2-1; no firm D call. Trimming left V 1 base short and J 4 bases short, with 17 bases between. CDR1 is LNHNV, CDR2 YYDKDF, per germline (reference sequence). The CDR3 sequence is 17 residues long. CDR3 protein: CATSRGPYLGPYNEQFF. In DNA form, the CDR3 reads TGTGCCACCAGCAGAGGCCCTTACCTGGGCCCTTACAATGAGCAGTTCTTC. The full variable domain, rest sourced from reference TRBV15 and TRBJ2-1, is DAMVIQNPRYQVTQFGKPVTLSCSQTLNHNVMYWYQQKSSQAPKLLFHYYDKDFNNEADTPDNFQSRRPNTSFCFLDIRSPGLGDTAMYLCATSRGPYLGPYNEQFFGPGTRLTVL.

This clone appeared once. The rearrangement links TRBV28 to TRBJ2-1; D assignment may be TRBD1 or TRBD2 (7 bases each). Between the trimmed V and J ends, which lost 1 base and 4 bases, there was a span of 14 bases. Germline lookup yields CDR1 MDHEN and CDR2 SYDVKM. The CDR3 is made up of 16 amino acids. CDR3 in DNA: TGTGCCAGCAGTTTATACCCCAGGGGGGGGTACAATGAGCAGTTCTTC. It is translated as CASSLYPRGGYNEQFF.

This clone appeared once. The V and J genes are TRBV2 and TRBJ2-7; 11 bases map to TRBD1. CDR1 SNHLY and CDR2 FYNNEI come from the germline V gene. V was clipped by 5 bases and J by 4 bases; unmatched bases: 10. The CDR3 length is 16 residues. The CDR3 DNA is TGTGCCAGCAGTCCGGACAGGGGGCACTTCGGGTACGAGCAGTACGTC. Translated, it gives CASSPDRGHFGYEQYV.

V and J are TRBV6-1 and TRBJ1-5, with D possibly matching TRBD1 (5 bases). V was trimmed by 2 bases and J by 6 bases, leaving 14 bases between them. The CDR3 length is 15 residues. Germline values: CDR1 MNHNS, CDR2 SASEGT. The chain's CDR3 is CASSEFTGGGQPQHF. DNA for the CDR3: TGTGCCAGCAGTGAATTCACCGGGGGAGGTCAGCCCCAGCATTTT.

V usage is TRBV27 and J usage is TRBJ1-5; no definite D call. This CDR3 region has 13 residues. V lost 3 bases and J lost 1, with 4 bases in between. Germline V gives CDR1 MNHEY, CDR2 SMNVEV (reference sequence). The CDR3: CASSFFSNQPQHF. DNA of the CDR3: TGTGCCAGCAGTTTTTTCAGCAATCAGCCCCAGCATTTT.

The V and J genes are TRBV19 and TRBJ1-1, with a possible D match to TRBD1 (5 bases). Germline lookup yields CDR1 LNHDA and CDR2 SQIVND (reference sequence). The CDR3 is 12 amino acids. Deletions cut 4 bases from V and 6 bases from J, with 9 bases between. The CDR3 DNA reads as TGTGCCAGTAGTAACCGGGGCCCTGAAGCTTTCTTT. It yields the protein CASSNRGPEAFF.

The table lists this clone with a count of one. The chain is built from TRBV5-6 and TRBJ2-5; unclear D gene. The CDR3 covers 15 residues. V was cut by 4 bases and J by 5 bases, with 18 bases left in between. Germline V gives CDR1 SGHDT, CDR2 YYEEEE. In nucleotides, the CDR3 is TGTGCCAGCAGCCCTTTCTACCGCTTCGGGGAGACCCAGTACTTC. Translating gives CASSPFYRFGETQYF.

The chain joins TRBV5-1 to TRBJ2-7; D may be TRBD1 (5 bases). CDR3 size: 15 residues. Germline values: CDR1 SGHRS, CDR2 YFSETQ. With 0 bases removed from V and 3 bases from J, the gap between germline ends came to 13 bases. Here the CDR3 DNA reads TGCGCCAGCAGCTTGGGGTCGAGGACAAGCTACGAGCAGTACTTC. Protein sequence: CASSLGSRTSYEQYF.

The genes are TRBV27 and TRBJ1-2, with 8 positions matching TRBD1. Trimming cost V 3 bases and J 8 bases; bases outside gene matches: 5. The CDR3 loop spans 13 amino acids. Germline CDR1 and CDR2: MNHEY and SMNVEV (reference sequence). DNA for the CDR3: TGTGCCAGCAGTTTCGGGACAGGTTACGGCTACACCTTC. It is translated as CASSFGTGYGYTF.

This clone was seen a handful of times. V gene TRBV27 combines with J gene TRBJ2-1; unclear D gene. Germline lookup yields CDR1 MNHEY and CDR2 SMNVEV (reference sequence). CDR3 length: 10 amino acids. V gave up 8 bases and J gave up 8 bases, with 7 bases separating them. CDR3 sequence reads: CASGVYEQFF. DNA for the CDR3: TGTGCCAGCGGAGTTTATGAGCAGTTCTTC.

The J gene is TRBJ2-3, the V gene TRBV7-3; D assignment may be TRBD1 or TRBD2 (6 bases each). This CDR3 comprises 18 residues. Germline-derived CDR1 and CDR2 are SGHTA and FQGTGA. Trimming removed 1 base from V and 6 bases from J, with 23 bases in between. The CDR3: CASSLITGIGGRSDTQYF. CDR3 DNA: TGTGCCAGCAGCTTAATCACGGGCATCGGGGGCAGATCGGATACGCAGTATTTT. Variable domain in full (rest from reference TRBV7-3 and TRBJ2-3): GAGVSQTPSNKVTEKGKYVELRCDPISGHTALYWYRQSLGQGPEFLIYFQGTGAADDSGLPNDRFFAVRPEGSVSTLKIQRTERGDSAVYLCASSLITGIGGRSDTQYFGPGTRLTVL.

CDR3 sequence: CASSGGGGYEQYF. The CDR3 DNA sequence: TGCGCCAGCAGCGGAGGGGGAGGCTACGAGCAGTACTTC. The chain links TRBV5-1 to TRBJ2-7; either TRBD1 or TRBD2 may fit D (6 bases each). CDR3 length: 13 residues. The germline gives CDR1 SGHRS, CDR2 YFSETQ. V was pared by 4 bases and J by 3 bases, with 11 bases between.

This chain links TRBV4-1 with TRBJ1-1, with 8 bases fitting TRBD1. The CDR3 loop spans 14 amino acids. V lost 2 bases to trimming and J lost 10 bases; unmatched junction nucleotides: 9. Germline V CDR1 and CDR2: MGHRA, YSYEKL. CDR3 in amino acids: CASSQIGTGSSAFF. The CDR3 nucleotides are TGCGCCAGCAGCCAAATCGGGACAGGCTCTTCAGCTTTCTTT.

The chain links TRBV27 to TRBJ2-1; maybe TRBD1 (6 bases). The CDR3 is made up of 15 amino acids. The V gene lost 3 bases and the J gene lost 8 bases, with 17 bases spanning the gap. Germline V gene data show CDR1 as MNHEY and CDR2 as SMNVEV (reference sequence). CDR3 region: CASSFRGISVDEQFF. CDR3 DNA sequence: TGTGCCAGCAGTTTTAGGGGGATCTCCGTCGATGAGCAGTTCTTC.

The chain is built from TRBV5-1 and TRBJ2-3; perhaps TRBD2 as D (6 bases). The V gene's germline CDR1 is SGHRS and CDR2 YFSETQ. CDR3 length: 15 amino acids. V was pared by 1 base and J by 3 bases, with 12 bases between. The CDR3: CASSLRLGRTDTQYF. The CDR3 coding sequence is TGCGCCAGCAGCTTGAGGTTGGGGAGGACAGATACGCAGTATTTT.

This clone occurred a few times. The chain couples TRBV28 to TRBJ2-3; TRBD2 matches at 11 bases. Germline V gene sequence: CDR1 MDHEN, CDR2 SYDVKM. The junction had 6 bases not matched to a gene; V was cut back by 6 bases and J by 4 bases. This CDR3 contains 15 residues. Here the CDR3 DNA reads TGTGCCAGCAGACGAACTAGCGGGAGATCAGATACGCAGTATTTT. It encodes CASRRTSGRSDTQYF.

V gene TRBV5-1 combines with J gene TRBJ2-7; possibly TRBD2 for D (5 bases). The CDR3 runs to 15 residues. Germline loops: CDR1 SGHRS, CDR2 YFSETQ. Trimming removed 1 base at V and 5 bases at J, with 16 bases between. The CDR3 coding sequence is TGCGCCAGCAGCTTGAGTATAGGGCAGGAGGACGAGCAGTACGTC. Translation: CASSLSIGQEDEQYV.

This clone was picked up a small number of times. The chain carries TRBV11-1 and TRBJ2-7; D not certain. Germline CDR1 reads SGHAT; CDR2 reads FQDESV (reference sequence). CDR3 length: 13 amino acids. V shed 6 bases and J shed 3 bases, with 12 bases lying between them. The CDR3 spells CASRKRASYEQYF. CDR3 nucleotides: TGTGCCAGCAGAAAGCGTGCTAGCTACGAGCAGTACTTC.

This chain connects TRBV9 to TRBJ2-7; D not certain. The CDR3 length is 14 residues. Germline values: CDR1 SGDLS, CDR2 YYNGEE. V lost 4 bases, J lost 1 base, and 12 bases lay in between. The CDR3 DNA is TGTGCCAGCAGCCCCCGGTTTGGATCCTACGAGCAGTACTTC. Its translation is CASSPRFGSYEQYF. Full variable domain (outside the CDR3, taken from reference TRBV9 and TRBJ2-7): DSGVTQTPKHLITATGQRVTLRCSPRSGDLSVYWYQQSLDQGLQFLIQYYNGEERAKGNILERFSAQQFPDLHSELNLSSLELGDSALYFCASSPRFGSYEQYFGPGTRLTVT.

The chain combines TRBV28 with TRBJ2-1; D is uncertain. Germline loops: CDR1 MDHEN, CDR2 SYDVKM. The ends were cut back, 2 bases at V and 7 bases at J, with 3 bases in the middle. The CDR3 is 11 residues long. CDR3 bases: TGTGCCAGCAGTTTAATGAATGAGCAGTTCTTC. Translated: CASSLMNEQFF.

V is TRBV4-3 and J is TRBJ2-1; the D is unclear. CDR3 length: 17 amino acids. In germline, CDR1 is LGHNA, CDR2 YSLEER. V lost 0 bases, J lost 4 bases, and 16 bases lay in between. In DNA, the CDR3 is TGCGCCAGCAGCCAAGACGAACAGACACTCCGGTACAATGAGCAGTTCTTC. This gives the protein CASSQDEQTLRYNEQFF.

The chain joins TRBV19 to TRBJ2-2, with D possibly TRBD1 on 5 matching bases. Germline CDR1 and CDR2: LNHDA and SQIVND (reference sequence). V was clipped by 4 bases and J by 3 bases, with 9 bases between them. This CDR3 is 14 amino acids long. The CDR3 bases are TGTGCCAGTAGTAATCCCAGGGACACCGGGGAGCTGTTTTTT. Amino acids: CASSNPRDTGELFF.

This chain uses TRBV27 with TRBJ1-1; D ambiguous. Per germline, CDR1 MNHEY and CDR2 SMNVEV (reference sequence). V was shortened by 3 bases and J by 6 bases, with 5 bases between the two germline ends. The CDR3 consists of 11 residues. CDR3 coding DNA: TGTGCCAGCAGTTTTTCGTCTGAAGCTTTCTTT. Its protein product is CASSFSSEAFF.

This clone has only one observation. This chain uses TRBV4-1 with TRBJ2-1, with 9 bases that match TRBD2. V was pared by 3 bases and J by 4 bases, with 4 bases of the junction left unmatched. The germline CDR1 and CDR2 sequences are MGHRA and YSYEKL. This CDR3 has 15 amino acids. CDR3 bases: TGCGCCAGCAGCCAGACTAGCGGACCTTACAATGAGCAGTTCTTC. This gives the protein CASSQTSGPYNEQFF.

The CDR3 DNA is TGTGCCAGCAGCGAGGAGGCGTACGAGCAGTACGTC. Amino acids: CASSEEAYEQYV. V is TRBV6-1 and J is TRBJ2-7; possibly TRBD2 for D (5 bases). In germline, CDR1 is MNHNS, CDR2 SASEGT. The CDR3 loop spans 12 amino acids. With 6 bases removed from V and 4 bases from J, the gap between germline ends came to 10 bases.

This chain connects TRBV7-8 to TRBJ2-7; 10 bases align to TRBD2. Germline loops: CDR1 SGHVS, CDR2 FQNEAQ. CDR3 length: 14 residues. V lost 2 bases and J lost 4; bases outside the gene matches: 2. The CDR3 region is CASSLLAGAYEQYF. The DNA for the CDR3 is TGTGCCAGCAGCTTACTAGCGGGAGCATACGAGCAGTACTTC.

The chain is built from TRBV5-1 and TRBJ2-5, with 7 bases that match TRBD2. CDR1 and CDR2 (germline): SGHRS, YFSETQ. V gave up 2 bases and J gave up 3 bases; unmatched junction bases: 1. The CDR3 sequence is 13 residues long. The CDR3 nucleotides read TGCGCCAGCAGCTTAGGACTAGAAGAGACCCAGTACTTC. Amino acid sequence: CASSLGLEETQYF.